This T cell receptor (beta chain) was captured in a study of cytomegalovirus exposure and HLA in healthy donors. The study ran its PCR with 60 Vbeta and 13 Jbeta primers. Sequencing was performed with immunoSEQ multiplex PCR; in TCRdb, only in-frame clones are kept and a portion is missing. This table has 95,000 to 150,000 clones, roughly 82% appearing once. The sequence came from a human donor in good health. Sequencing input: PBMCs.

The CDR3 region is CASNPDGLEQFF. In nucleotides, the CDR3 is TGTGCCAGCAACCCCGACGGGTTAGAGCAGTTCTTC. This sequence joins TRBV2 and TRBJ2-1; D call uncertain. The germline V gene encodes CDR1 SNHLY and CDR2 FYNNEI. CDR3 length equals 12 residues. V was cut by 7 bases and J by 10 bases, with 14 bases left in between.